A selection of T cell receptor beta chains follows, all from one sample in a study of cytomegalovirus exposure and HLA in healthy donors. Here immunoSEQ multiplex PCR was the method, and the copy in TCRdb shows in-frame clones only, minus some. The sample gives around 130,000 clones, 70% to 80% of which show up once; 2% to 3% is in the top ten. The sequenced material came from PBMCs. The receptors here all came from a woman aged 60-75 years in good health and CMV-seropositive. CDR3s include the opening cysteine and the closing phenylalanine or tryptophan. Each record gives: V gene, D gene, clone size, J gene, CDR3 DNA, CDR3 protein. D genes are given only for firm matches. A row's size may be missing; if present it is once, few, many or a size class.

v_gene: TRBV10-1; d_gene: NA; abundance: NA; j_gene: TRBJ2-7; CDR3nt: TGCGCCAGCAGTGACGGCTACGAGCAGTACTTC; CDR3aa: CASSDGYEQYF
v_gene: TRBV19; d_gene: TRBD1; abundance: NA; j_gene: TRBJ2-7; CDR3nt: TGTGCCAGTAGTAGTGGACAGGGGGCCAACGAGCAGTACTTC; CDR3aa: CASSSGQGANEQYF
v_gene: TRBV2; d_gene: NA; abundance: few; j_gene: TRBJ1-4; CDR3nt: TGTGCCAGCAACCAGGACAGTCCCACTAATGAAAAACTGTTTTTT; CDR3aa: CASNQDSPTNEKLFF
v_gene: TRBV12-5; d_gene: NA; abundance: NA; j_gene: TRBJ2-3; CDR3nt: TGTGCTAGTGGTTTGGTGACAGGACATGGCACAGATACGCAGTATTTT; CDR3aa: CASGLVTGHGTDTQYF
v_gene: TRBV9; d_gene: NA; abundance: NA; j_gene: TRBJ1-6; CDR3nt: TGTGCCAGCAGCCCCAGACAGTTTGGGTCACCCCTCCACTTT; CDR3aa: CASSPRQFGSPLHF
v_gene: TRBV29-1; d_gene: TRBD2; abundance: NA; j_gene: TRBJ2-7; CDR3nt: TGCAGCGCTAGCGGGGGCTCCTACGAGCAGTACTTC; CDR3aa: CSASGGSYEQYF
v_gene: TRBV7-6; d_gene: TRBD1; abundance: NA; j_gene: TRBJ1-2; CDR3nt: TGTGCCAGCAGCGTACGAGGGACAGGGGAGGATGGCTACACCTTC; CDR3aa: CASSVRGTGEDGYTF
v_gene: TRBV7-6; d_gene: TRBD1; abundance: NA; j_gene: TRBJ2-2; CDR3nt: TGTGCCAGCAGCTCACGACAGGGAGTCACCGGGGAGCTGTTTTTT; CDR3aa: CASSSRQGVTGELFF
v_gene: TRBV2; d_gene: NA; abundance: NA; j_gene: TRBJ2-4; CDR3nt: TGTGCCGGGGGGGCGTCGGCCAAAAACATTCAGTACTTC; CDR3aa: CAGGASAKNIQYF
v_gene: TRBV5-6; d_gene: NA; abundance: NA; j_gene: TRBJ1-1; CDR3nt: TGTGCCAGCAGCTTCACACAGGGAGGGATGAACACTGAAGCTTTCTTT; CDR3aa: CASSFTQGGMNTEAFF
v_gene: TRBV9; d_gene: TRBD2; abundance: NA; j_gene: TRBJ2-5; CDR3nt: TGTGCCAGCAGCGTGGGGCTAGCGGAAGAGACCCAGTACTTC; CDR3aa: CASSVGLAEETQYF
v_gene: TRBV25-1; d_gene: NA; abundance: NA; j_gene: TRBJ1-4; CDR3nt: TGTGCCAGCAGGGAACGGAGCCTTACGAAGAAACTGTTTTTT; CDR3aa: CASRERSLTKKLFF
v_gene: TRBV27; d_gene: NA; abundance: NA; j_gene: TRBJ1-4; CDR3nt: TGTGCCAGCAGTTTAAACTTTGCAACTAATGAAAAACTGTTTTTT; CDR3aa: CASSLNFATNEKLFF
v_gene: TRBV6-1; d_gene: TRBD1; abundance: NA; j_gene: TRBJ1-5; CDR3nt: TGTGCCAGCAGTAAACAGGGGGGAAGCAATCAGCCCCAGCATTTT; CDR3aa: CASSKQGGSNQPQHF
v_gene: TRBV9; d_gene: NA; abundance: once; j_gene: TRBJ1-4; CDR3nt: TGTGCCAGCAGCGTTACTACAGGGACGGCTAATGAAAAACTGTTTTTT; CDR3aa: CASSVTTGTANEKLFF
v_gene: TRBV27; d_gene: TRBD1; abundance: NA; j_gene: TRBJ2-7; CDR3nt: TGTGCCAGCAGTTCCCCGGGACAGGGGGCCCACGAGCAGTACTTC; CDR3aa: CASSSPGQGAHEQYF
v_gene: TRBV29-1; d_gene: TRBD2; abundance: NA; j_gene: TRBJ2-5; CDR3nt: TGCAGCGCTCCGAGGTTCACTAGCGGCCAAGAGACCCAGTACTTC; CDR3aa: CSAPRFTSGQETQYF
v_gene: TRBV28; d_gene: NA; abundance: NA; j_gene: TRBJ2-6; CDR3nt: TGTGCCAGCAGTTTAGCAGAAAACAGGGCCGGGGCCAACGTCCTGACTTTC; CDR3aa: CASSLAENRAGANVLTF
v_gene: TRBV6-5; d_gene: TRBD2; abundance: NA; j_gene: TRBJ2-1; CDR3nt: TGTGCCAGCAGTTATAGCGGGGTTGAGGACAATGAGCAGTTCTTC; CDR3aa: CASSYSGVEDNEQFF
v_gene: TRBV7-2; d_gene: NA; abundance: NA; j_gene: TRBJ1-1; CDR3nt: TGTGCCAGCAGCCGGGCGGGGCACACTGAAGCTTTCTTT; CDR3aa: CASSRAGHTEAFF
v_gene: TRBV5-1; d_gene: TRBD2; abundance: few; j_gene: TRBJ2-7; CDR3nt: TGCGCCAGCAGCTTCGAGACTAGCGGGGGCTACGAGCAGTACTTC; CDR3aa: CASSFETSGGYEQYF
v_gene: TRBV16; d_gene: TRBD2; abundance: once; j_gene: TRBJ2-5; CDR3nt: TGTGCCAGCAGCGTACTAGCGGGGAGACAAGAGACCCAGTACTTC; CDR3aa: CASSVLAGRQETQYF
v_gene: TRBV29-1; d_gene: NA; abundance: NA; j_gene: TRBJ1-1; CDR3nt: TGCAGCGTTGTAGTCAGGGAAGGGCGCGCTGAAGCTTTCTTT; CDR3aa: CSVVVREGRAEAFF
v_gene: TRBV4-2; d_gene: TRBD1; abundance: NA; j_gene: TRBJ2-1; CDR3nt: TGTGCCAGCAGCCAACGGGACAGGGCCCGCTCCTACAATGAGCAGTTCTTC; CDR3aa: CASSQRDRARSYNEQFF
v_gene: TRBV7-2; d_gene: TRBD2; abundance: NA; j_gene: TRBJ2-7; CDR3nt: TGTGCCAGCAGCTTAGCCGAAGCGGGGGGCCTGAAGGAGCAGTACTTC; CDR3aa: CASSLAEAGGLKEQYF
v_gene: TRBV27; d_gene: NA; abundance: NA; j_gene: TRBJ2-7; CDR3nt: TGTGCCAGCAGTTTAGCAGGGGTAGCCCGGGAGCAGTACTTC; CDR3aa: CASSLAGVAREQYF
v_gene: TRBV6-5; d_gene: NA; abundance: NA; j_gene: TRBJ1-3; CDR3nt: TGTGCCAGCAGTTATTACCATACGGAGGGAAACACCATATATTTT; CDR3aa: CASSYYHTEGNTIYF
v_gene: TRBV27; d_gene: NA; abundance: once; j_gene: TRBJ2-1; CDR3nt: TGTGCCAGCAGTTTTCGGGACACCTACAATGAGCAGTTCTTC; CDR3aa: CASSFRDTYNEQFF
v_gene: TRBV28; d_gene: NA; abundance: NA; j_gene: TRBJ2-7; CDR3nt: TGTGCCAGCAGTTTAGGACAGTCCTACGAGCAGTACTTC; CDR3aa: CASSLGQSYEQYF
v_gene: TRBV29-1; d_gene: TRBD1; abundance: few; j_gene: TRBJ1-1; CDR3nt: TGCAGCACTCGGACAGGGATTAACACTGAAGCTTTCTTT; CDR3aa: CSTRTGINTEAFF
v_gene: TRBV5-1; d_gene: TRBD1; abundance: few; j_gene: TRBJ1-1; CDR3nt: TGCGCCAGCAGATCGGAAGGGGGCGCGGGCACTGAAGCTTTCTTT; CDR3aa: CASRSEGGAGTEAFF
v_gene: TRBV6-5; d_gene: TRBD2; abundance: NA; j_gene: TRBJ2-1; CDR3nt: TGTGCCAGCAGACTAGCGGGGGCCTCCTACAATGAGCAGTTCTTC; CDR3aa: CASRLAGASYNEQFF
v_gene: TRBV5-1; d_gene: NA; abundance: NA; j_gene: TRBJ2-7; CDR3nt: TGCGCCAGCAGCTTCGAGGCAGTGTCCTACGAGCAGTACTTC; CDR3aa: CASSFEAVSYEQYF
v_gene: TRBV6-5; d_gene: TRBD1; abundance: NA; j_gene: TRBJ1-1; CDR3nt: TGTGCCAGCCGACAGGGACAGATCCACACTGAAGCTTTCTTT; CDR3aa: CASRQGQIHTEAFF
v_gene: TRBV7-3; d_gene: NA; abundance: NA; j_gene: TRBJ2-7; CDR3nt: TGTGCCAGCAGCCTGGGAGTACCCTACGAGCAGTACTTC; CDR3aa: CASSLGVPYEQYF
v_gene: TRBV4-1; d_gene: TRBD1; abundance: few; j_gene: TRBJ1-4; CDR3nt: TGCGCCAGCAGCCAAGCAACAGGGGACGCGGAAAAACTGTTTTTT; CDR3aa: CASSQATGDAEKLFF
v_gene: TRBV9; d_gene: TRBD1; abundance: NA; j_gene: TRBJ2-7; CDR3nt: TGTGCCAGCAGCGGTCCGGGACAGGGGACCTACGAGCAGTACTTC; CDR3aa: CASSGPGQGTYEQYF
v_gene: TRBV7-5; d_gene: NA; abundance: once; j_gene: TRBJ1-2; CDR3nt: TGTGCCAGAAGCCGTTCATATGGGGCTCACTATGGCTACACCTTC; CDR3aa: CARSRSYGAHYGYTF
v_gene: TRBV27; d_gene: NA; abundance: few; j_gene: TRBJ1-5; CDR3nt: TGTGCCAGCAGTTTCGGCGGATACAATCAGCCCCAGCATTTT; CDR3aa: CASSFGGYNQPQHF
v_gene: TRBV29-1; d_gene: TRBD1; abundance: NA; j_gene: TRBJ2-1; CDR3nt: TGCAGCGTTGTGCCCGGACAGGGCACCTACAATGAGCAGTTCTTC; CDR3aa: CSVVPGQGTYNEQFF
v_gene: TRBV6-6; d_gene: TRBD1; abundance: NA; j_gene: TRBJ2-7; CDR3nt: TGTGCCAGCAGTTACCAGGGGGCCTACGAGCAGTACTTC; CDR3aa: CASSYQGAYEQYF